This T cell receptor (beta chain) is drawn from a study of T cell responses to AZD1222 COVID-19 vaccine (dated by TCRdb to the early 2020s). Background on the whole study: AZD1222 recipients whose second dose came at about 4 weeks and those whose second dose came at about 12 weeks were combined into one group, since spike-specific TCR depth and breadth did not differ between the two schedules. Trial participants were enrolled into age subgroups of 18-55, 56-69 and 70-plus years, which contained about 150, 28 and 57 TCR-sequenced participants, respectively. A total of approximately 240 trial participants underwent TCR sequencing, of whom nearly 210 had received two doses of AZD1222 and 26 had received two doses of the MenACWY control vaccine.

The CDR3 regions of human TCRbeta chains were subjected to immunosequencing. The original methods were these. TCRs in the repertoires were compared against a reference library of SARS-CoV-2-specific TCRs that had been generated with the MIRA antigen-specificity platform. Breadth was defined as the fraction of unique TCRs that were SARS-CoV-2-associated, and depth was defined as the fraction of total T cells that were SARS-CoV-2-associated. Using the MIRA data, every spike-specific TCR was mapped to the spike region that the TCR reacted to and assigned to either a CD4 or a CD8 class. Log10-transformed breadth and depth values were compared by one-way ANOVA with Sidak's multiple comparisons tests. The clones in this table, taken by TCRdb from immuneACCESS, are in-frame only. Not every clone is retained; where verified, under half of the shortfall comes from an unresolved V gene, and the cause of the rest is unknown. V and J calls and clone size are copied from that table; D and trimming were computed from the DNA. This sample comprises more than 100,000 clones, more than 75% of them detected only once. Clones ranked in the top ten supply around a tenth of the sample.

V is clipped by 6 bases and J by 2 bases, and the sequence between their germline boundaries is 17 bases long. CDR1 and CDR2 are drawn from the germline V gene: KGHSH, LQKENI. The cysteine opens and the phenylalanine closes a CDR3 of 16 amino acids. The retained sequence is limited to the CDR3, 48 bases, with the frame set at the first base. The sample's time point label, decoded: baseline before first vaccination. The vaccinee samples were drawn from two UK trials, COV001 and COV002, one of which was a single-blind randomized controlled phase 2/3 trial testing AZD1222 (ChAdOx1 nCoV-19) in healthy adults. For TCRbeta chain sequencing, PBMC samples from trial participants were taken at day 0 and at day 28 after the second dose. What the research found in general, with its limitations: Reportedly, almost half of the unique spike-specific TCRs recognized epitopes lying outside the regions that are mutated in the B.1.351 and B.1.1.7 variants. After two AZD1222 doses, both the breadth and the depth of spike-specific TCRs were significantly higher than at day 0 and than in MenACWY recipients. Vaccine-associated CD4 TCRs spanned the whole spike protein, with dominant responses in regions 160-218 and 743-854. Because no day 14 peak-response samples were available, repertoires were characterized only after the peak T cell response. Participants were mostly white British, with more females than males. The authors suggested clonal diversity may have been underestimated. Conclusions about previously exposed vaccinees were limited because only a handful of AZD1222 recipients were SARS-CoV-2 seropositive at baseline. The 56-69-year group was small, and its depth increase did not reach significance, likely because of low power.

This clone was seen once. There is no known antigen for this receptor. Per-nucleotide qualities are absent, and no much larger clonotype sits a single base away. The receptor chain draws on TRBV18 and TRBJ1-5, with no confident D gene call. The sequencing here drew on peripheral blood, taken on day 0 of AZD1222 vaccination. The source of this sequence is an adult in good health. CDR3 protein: CASSLTRDAGNQPQHF. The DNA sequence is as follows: TGTGCCAGCTCTCTGACCCGCGACGCGGGCAATCAGCCCCAGCATTTT.